The 27 T cell receptor beta chains below come from one sample, sequenced in a study of blood T cell repertoires in COVID-19. Using immunoSEQ multiplex PCR, the repertoire was profiled, and TCRdb retains in-frame clones only, with some absent. The sample holds about 99,000 clones, 88% seen once. What was sequenced was peripheral blood. The receptors derive from a man aged 50-59 years with COVID-19, enrolled during active disease.

The chain has TRBV2 and TRBJ1-1; D remains ambiguous. Germline values: CDR1 SNHLY, CDR2 FYNNEI. The germline V and J ends were trimmed by 4 bases and 4 bases, with 7 bases remaining between them. The length of the CDR3 is 12 residues. Here the CDR3 reads CASSGSVTEAFF. The CDR3 DNA is TGTGCCAGCAGTGGGAGCGTCACTGAAGCTTTCTTT.

The rearrangement joins TRBV5-4 to TRBJ2-7, with D maybe TRBD1 (6 bases). Germline CDR1 and CDR2: SGHNT and YYREEE (reference sequence). The CDR3 sequence is 15 residues long. V was cut by 0 bases and J by 6 bases, with 16 bases left in between. The CDR3 spells CASSLGQGTSAEQYF. In DNA, the CDR3 is TGTGCCAGCAGCTTGGGGCAGGGGACCTCCGCCGAGCAGTACTTC.

The V and J genes are TRBV9 and TRBJ2-3, with 9 bases fitting TRBD1. V was clipped by 4 bases and J by 2 bases; unmatched bases: 8. The CDR3 runs to 16 residues. Germline CDR1 and CDR2: SGDLS and YYNGEE. CDR3 in DNA: TGTGCCAGCAGCCCACGGACAGGGGCGCTCACAGATACGCAGTATTTT. Translating it yields CASSPRTGALTDTQYF.

The V and J genes are TRBV5-1 and TRBJ2-1; D unclear. With 1 base removed from V and 3 bases from J, the gap between germline ends came to 11 bases. This CDR3 is 15 amino acids long. Per the germline V gene, CDR1 is SGHRS and CDR2 is YFSETQ. Here the CDR3 DNA reads TGCGCCAGCAGCTTGAAGGTAGCTATCTACAATGAGCAGTTCTTC. Translating it yields CASSLKVAIYNEQFF.

The V call is TRBV19, the J call TRBJ1-1, with D maybe TRBD1 (5 bases). Germline V lookup: CDR1 LNHDA, CDR2 SQIVND (reference sequence). The V gene lost 4 bases and the J gene lost 4 bases, with 16 bases spanning the gap. The CDR3 consists of 15 residues. The CDR3 is CASSRGEWRGTEAFF. CDR3 DNA: TGTGCCAGTAGTAGAGGGGAATGGAGGGGCACTGAAGCTTTCTTT.

The V call is TRBV6-5, the J call TRBJ2-7, with 7 bases lining up with TRBD1. The J segment lost 1 base and the V segment lost 7 bases, leaving 7 bases of the junction unmatched. Germline CDR1 and CDR2: MNHEY and SVGAGI. The CDR3 runs 14 residues. The CDR3 region is CASTRPGQSYEQYF. DNA for the CDR3: TGTGCCAGCACCAGACCGGGACAGTCCTACGAGCAGTACTTC.

CDR3 sequence: CASSVDFGLAYNEQFF. CDR3 nucleotides: TGTGCCAGCAGCGTAGATTTTGGGCTTGCCTACAATGAGCAGTTCTTC. The chain joins TRBV9 to TRBJ2-1, with D unclear. This CDR3 has 16 residues. Germline V gene data show CDR1 as SGDLS and CDR2 as YYNGEE. The V and J ends lost 0 bases and 2 bases respectively, with 12 bases between them.

V and J are TRBV5-6 and TRBJ1-4; D is unclear. Germline V lookup: CDR1 SGHDT, CDR2 YYEEEE. The CDR3 contains 13 residues. Trimming left V 3 bases short and J 7 bases short, with 10 bases between. DNA of the CDR3: TGTGCCAGCAGCTCCACACGAGGTGAAAAACTGTTTTTT. Translation: CASSSTRGEKLFF.

The V gene is TRBV9, the J gene TRBJ1-2; weak D call: TRBD1 (5 bases). Germline V lookup: CDR1 SGDLS, CDR2 YYNGEE. V was trimmed by 0 bases and J by 2 bases, leaving 11 bases between them. There are 15 residues in the CDR3. The CDR3: CASSVGRGGNYGYTF. In DNA form, the CDR3 reads TGTGCCAGCAGCGTAGGAAGGGGCGGAAACTATGGCTACACCTTC.

The CDR3 DNA reads TGTGCCAGCAGTGTGGGGGGAAGCACAGATACGCAGTATTTT. It specifies CASSVGGSTDTQYF. The chain recombines TRBV6-4 with TRBJ2-3; tentative D call: TRBD2 (6 bases). The germline V gene has CDR1 MRHNA and CDR2 SNTAGT. V was shortened by 4 bases and J by 0 bases, with 8 bases between the two germline ends. The CDR3 runs to 14 residues.

The J gene is TRBJ1-3, the V gene TRBV4-2; 7 bases align to TRBD1. Germline V CDR1 and CDR2: LGHNA, YNFKEQ. With V trimmed by 5 bases and J by 3 bases, 4 bases remained unmatched. CDR3 length: 14 amino acids. CDR3 in DNA: TGTGCCAGCAGCGGTACAGGGGATGGAAACACCATATATTTT. This gives the protein CASSGTGDGNTIYF.

Only a few counts were recorded for this clone. The chain has TRBV19 and TRBJ1-1, with D possibly being TRBD1 (6 bases). The germline V gene has CDR1 LNHDA and CDR2 SQIVND (reference sequence). V lost 4 bases, J lost 0 bases, and 9 bases lay in between. This CDR3 comprises 14 residues. CDR3 DNA sequence: TGTGCCAGTAGTAGCAGGGGCATGAACACTGAAGCTTTCTTT. It is translated as CASSSRGMNTEAFF.

V and J are TRBV7-9 and TRBJ2-6; TRBD2 might be the D (6 bases). Germline V gene lookup returns CDR1 SEHNR and CDR2 FQNEAQ (reference sequence). Trimming left V 5 bases short and J 1 base short, with 21 bases between. The CDR3 spans 19 residues. Written as DNA, the CDR3 is TGTGCCAGCAGCCCAAGATGGGGACTCACCTCTTCTGGGGCCAACGTCCTGACTTTC. Its protein product is CASSPRWGLTSSGANVLTF.

The J gene is TRBJ2-3, the V gene TRBV6-2 or TRBV6-3, with 7 nucleotides matching TRBD2. The CDR3 runs to 16 residues. V was pared by 0 bases and J by 1 base, with 4 bases of the junction left unmatched. From germline, CDR1 is MNHEY and CDR2 SVGEGT. In DNA, the CDR3 is TGTGCCAGCAGTTACTCGACAAGCGGGGGCACAGATACGCAGTATTTT. Protein sequence: CASSYSTSGGTDTQYF.

The V gene is TRBV27, the J gene TRBJ1-2; 11 nucleotides line up with TRBD1. V lost 6 bases to trimming and J lost 3 bases; unmatched junction nucleotides: 6. CDR3 length: 15 residues. The germline CDR1 and CDR2 sequences are MNHEY and SMNVEV (reference sequence). Written as DNA, the CDR3 is TGTGCCAGCAGGGGGGGGACAGGGGGACACTATGGCTACACCTTC. Encoded protein: CASRGGTGGHYGYTF.

This chain connects TRBV5-1 to TRBJ2-5; 8 nucleotides line up with TRBD2. Per germline, CDR1 SGHRS and CDR2 YFSETQ. The CDR3 has 14 amino acids. Trimming at V came to 5 bases and at J to 2 bases, leaving 5 bases not matched to a gene. The CDR3 loop reads CASSAGGPQETQYF. DNA of the CDR3: TGCGCCAGCAGTGCGGGGGGTCCTCAAGAGACCCAGTACTTC.

This clone has just a few counts. The rearrangement uses TRBV6-5 and TRBJ1-1; 7 nucleotides match TRBD1. This CDR3 has 16 residues. Germline CDR1 and CDR2: MNHEY and SVGAGI. The ends lost 4 bases at V and 0 bases at J; junction bases unmatched: 8. Here the CDR3 reads CASSSTGVGVNTEAFF. The CDR3 DNA reads TGTGCCAGCAGTTCCACAGGGGTAGGCGTGAACACTGAAGCTTTCTTT.

The CDR3 loop reads CASSLTPGQGPYEQFF. The CDR3 bases are TGTGCCAGCAGCTTAACCCCGGGACAGGGTCCTTATGAGCAGTTCTTC. The chain recombines TRBV7-9 with TRBJ2-1; 9 positions match TRBD1. This CDR3 contains 16 residues. V was pared by 2 bases and J by 8 bases, with 10 bases of the junction left unmatched. Looked up from germline, CDR1 is SEHNR and CDR2 is FQNEAQ (reference sequence).

This clone was counted a few times. The chain recombines TRBV4-1 with TRBJ2-7; the match to TRBD1 covers 7 bases. Trimming removed 3 bases from V and 3 bases from J; junction bases left unmatched: 5. The length of the CDR3 is 14 residues. The germline gives CDR1 MGHRA, CDR2 YSYEKL. CDR3 nucleotide sequence: TGCGCCAGCAGCCATCCGGGACAGAGCTACGAGCAGTACTTC. This encodes CASSHPGQSYEQYF.

This chain uses TRBV19 with TRBJ1-5; 8 nucleotides align to TRBD1. J gave up 4 bases and V 9 bases, and 5 bases lay outside the gene matches. Germline values: CDR1 LNHDA, CDR2 SQIVND (reference sequence). The length of the CDR3 is 13 residues. Written as DNA, the CDR3 is TGTGCCAGCGCGGACAGGGAGAATCAGCCCCAGCATTTT. Its protein product is CASADRENQPQHF.

The chain recombines TRBV25-1 with TRBJ1-1; perhaps TRBD1 as D (6 bases). Germline values: CDR1 MGHDK, CDR2 SYGVNS. V lost 6 bases to trimming and J lost 4 bases, with 15 bases between them. There are 14 residues in the CDR3. The chain's CDR3 is CASRETGASTEAFF. For the CDR3, the DNA is TGTGCCAGCAGGGAGACAGGCGCCTCCACTGAAGCTTTCTTT.

This sequence joins TRBV21-1 and TRBJ1-2; TRBD1 is the table's D call, not checked against the DNA. TRBV21-1 is a pseudogene segment. This CDR3 comprises 17 residues. The CDR3 DNA is TGTGCCAGCAGCAAAGAAGGCAGGGCCTCCCGTAACTATGGCTACACCTTC. Its protein is CASSKEGRASRNYGYTF.

The rearrangement joins TRBV3-1 (or the pseudogene TRBV3-2) to TRBJ1-2; D is uncertain. Germline V gene data show CDR1 as LGHDT and CDR2 as YNNKEL (reference sequence). Between the trimmed V and J ends, which lost 4 bases and 7 bases, there was a span of 13 bases. The CDR3 extends over 13 amino acids. CDR3 sequence: CASSRSPEVGYTF. The CDR3 DNA sequence: TGTGCCAGCAGCCGAAGTCCAGAGGTTGGCTACACCTTC.

This clone was seen only once. V gene TRBV11-2 combines with J gene TRBJ2-1; 10 bases align to TRBD2. Germline values: CDR1 SGHAT, CDR2 FQNNGV. V trimming: 5 bases; J trimming: 9 bases; junction bases outside the gene matches: 10. The CDR3 is made up of 15 amino acids. CDR3: CASSPRLAGSGEQFF. DNA for the CDR3: TGTGCCAGCAGCCCGAGACTAGCGGGCAGCGGTGAGCAGTTCTTC. The variable domain in full, completed from reference TRBV11-2 and TRBJ2-1, reads EAGVAQSPRYKIIEKRQSVAFWCNPISGHATLYWYQQILGQGPKLLIQFQNNGVVDDSQLPKDRFSAERLKGVDSTLKIQPAKLEDSAVYLCASSPRLAGSGEQFFGPGTRLTVL.

J is TRBJ2-7 and V is TRBV12-3 or TRBV12-4, with D unresolved. CDR3 length equals 13 residues. The V gene lost 8 bases and the J gene lost 3 bases, with 14 bases spanning the gap. The CDR3 region has the DNA TGTGCCAGCGGGTCAGAGCGAAACTACGAGCAGTACTTC. Its protein product is CASGSERNYEQYF.

The chain couples TRBV4-1 to TRBJ2-3; D not resolved. The germline V and J ends were trimmed by 4 bases and 0 bases, with 8 bases remaining between them. The CDR3 spans 14 residues. Germline CDR1 is MGHRA and CDR2 is YSYEKL. The CDR3 DNA is TGCGCCAGCAGCCTAGTGGTCAGCACAGATACGCAGTATTTT. Translated, it gives CASSLVVSTDTQYF.

This clone has just a few counts. The V and J genes are TRBV11-2 and TRBJ1-1; the D gene is possibly TRBD1 (5 bases). V was clipped by 2 bases and J by 4 bases, with 8 bases between them. This CDR3 has 13 amino acids. The germline V gene has CDR1 SGHAT and CDR2 FQNNGV. In DNA form, the CDR3 reads TGTGCCAGCAGCTTACGGGGGAGCACTGAAGCTTTCTTT. As protein: CASSLRGSTEAFF.